This is a list of T cell receptor beta chains from one sample in a study of identical twins. MiXCR, applied by TCRdb to the 5' RACE reads, yields one record per CDR3 protein. The sample yields fewer than 550,000 distinct CDR3 sequences, roughly 15% seen once. The same data also contributed to another study, on yellow fever vaccine responses in identical twins.

The sample comprised CD4+ T cells sorted from blood. The receptors shown here come from a woman aged 18-29 years in good health. Both conserved end residues are part of each CDR3. Each record gives: clone size, D gene, J gene, V gene, CDR3 DNA, CDR3 protein. A D gene is named only where the DNA matches it firmly. Clone size, where shown, is once, few, many, or a class for clones that have expanded.

>many|NA|TRBJ2-7|TRBV20-1
TGCAGTGCTAGAGGATCAACCTACGAGCAGTACTTC
CSARGSTYEQYF
>few|NA|TRBJ1-5|TRBV3-1
TGTGCCAGCAGCCAAGACCTCTATAGCAATCAGCCCCAGCATTTT
CASSQDLYSNQPQHF
>few|TRBD2|TRBJ2-1|TRBV28
TGTGCCAGCAGAAGCGGACTAGCGGGAGGGCTGAGCTCCTACAATGAGCAGTTCTTC
CASRSGLAGGLSSYNEQFF
>NA|TRBD1|TRBJ2-7|TRBV6-1
TGTGCCAGCAGCTTCCCCGGACAGGGTAAATACGAGCAGTACTTC
CASSFPGQGKYEQYF
>few|TRBD1|TRBJ1-2|TRBV5-1
TGCGCCAGCAGCTGGGACAGGGCGGACTATGGCTACACCTTC
CASSWDRADYGYTF
>few|NA|TRBJ2-3|TRBV5-1
TGCGCCAGCAGCTCAGGGACGGACACAGATACGCAGTATTTT
CASSSGTDTDTQYF
>few|TRBD2|TRBJ2-3|TRBV15
TGTGCCACCAGCAGAGATCGGCGGCTAGCGGGAGGAGATAAAGATACGCAGTATTTT
CATSRDRRLAGGDKDTQYF
>NA|TRBD1|TRBJ1-6|TRBV20-1
TGCAGTGCTAGAGAATGGGACAGGGGGTCGGATTCACCCCTCCACTTT
CSAREWDRGSDSPLHF
>few|NA|TRBJ1-4|TRBV27
TGTGCCAGCAAGAAAGACGCCGTCCTAGGGAAACTGTTTTTT
CASKKDAVLGKLFF
>NA|NA|TRBJ2-2|TRBV12-3/TRBV12-4
TGTGCCAGCGGAAGGGAGGTTCGTAGGGAGCTGTTTTTT
CASGREVRRELFF
>NA|NA|TRBJ2-3|TRBV11-1
TGTGCCAGCAGCTTTGTTAGGACAGTTAATCCTTCTAGCACAGATACGCAGTATTTT
CASSFVRTVNPSSTDTQYF
>few|NA|TRBJ1-3|TRBV15
TGTGCCACCAGGGCGAGCTCTGGAAACACCATATATTTT
CATRASSGNTIYF
>few|TRBD2|TRBJ2-1|TRBV6-5
TGTGCCAGCAGTTCCCCTTTTAGCGGGGGCTACAATGAGCAGTTCTTC
CASSSPFSGGYNEQFF
>few|TRBD2|TRBJ2-7|TRBV12-3/TRBV12-4
TGTGCCAGCAGTCCTAGCCCTGGACTAGCGGGAGGGTCCTACGAGCAGTACTTC
CASSPSPGLAGGSYEQYF
>NA|TRBD2|TRBJ2-3|TRBV6-4
TGTGCCAGCAGTGACATCGGGGGGTTTAGCACAGATACGCAGTATTTT
CASSDIGGFSTDTQYF
>few|NA|TRBJ2-1|TRBV12-5
TGTGCTAGTGGTCAGTACAATGAGCAGTTCTTC
CASGQYNEQFF
>NA|NA|TRBJ1-1|TRBV20-1
TGCAGTGCTAGAGTGGGAGGGGCGAACACTGAAGCTTTCTTT
CSARVGGANTEAFF
>NA|TRBD2|TRBJ2-2|TRBV9
TGTGCCAGCAGCGTCCTAATAGCGGGAGGGCCCCCCGGGGAGCTGTTTTTT
CASSVLIAGGPPGELFF
>few|TRBD2|TRBJ2-5|TRBV5-1
TGCGCCAGCAGCCCCCGGGGAAGCGGGGGCCAAGAGACCCAGTACTTC
CASSPRGSGGQETQYF
>NA|TRBD2|TRBJ2-7|TRBV5-6
TGTGCCAGCAGCACCCGACTAGCGACTGACTACGAGCAGTACTTC
CASSTRLATDYEQYF
>few|NA|TRBJ1-1|TRBV7-9
TGTGCCAGCAGCTTAGAAGGAGAAACTGAAGCTTTCTTT
CASSLEGETEAFF
>many|NA|TRBJ1-6|TRBV4-1
TGCGCCAGCAGCCAAGAAACAGGAGGCAATTCACCCCTCCACTTT
CASSQETGGNSPLHF
>few|NA|TRBJ2-1|TRBV5-6
TGTGCCAGCAGCTTGATGGAGCAGCAGTTCTTC
CASSLMEQQFF
>NA|NA|TRBJ1-4|TRBV27
TGTGCCAGCAGTGCCCGGGGAAATATACCGGGAGCAGGTGAAAAACTGTTTTTT
CASSARGNIPGAGEKLFF
>NA|TRBD2|TRBJ2-1|TRBV29-1
TGCAGCTCCTCACACCCGGGGGGAACCTCGAATGAGCAGTTCTTC
CSSSHPGGTSNEQFF
>NA|NA|TRBJ1-2|TRBV10-3
TGTGCCATCAGTGACCCCTCTAACTATGGCTACACCTTC
CAISDPSNYGYTF
>few|NA|TRBJ2-5|TRBV7-9
TGTGCCAGCAGCTTAGTCAGTGGGCTAGCGTACCAAGAGACCCAGTACTTC
CASSLVSGLAYQETQYF
>many|NA|TRBJ1-6|TRBV3-1
TGTGCCAGCAGCCAAGGGACGATTAATTCACCCCTCCACTTT
CASSQGTINSPLHF
>NA|NA|TRBJ2-1|TRBV3-1
TGTGCCAGCAGCCCGGAACTAGCCCTTGAGCAGTTCTTC
CASSPELALEQFF
>few|NA|TRBJ1-5|TRBV20-1
TGCAGTGCTAGAGATCCCCTCGGACCGCCCGGTCAGCCCCAGCATTTT
CSARDPLGPPGQPQHF
>few|NA|TRBJ2-7|TRBV10-3
TGTGCCATCAGTGACGGCCTACAATGGGGCTACGAGCAGTACTTC
CAISDGLQWGYEQYF
>few|TRBD2|TRBJ2-5|TRBV9
TGTGCCAGCAGCGCCCCGGGGACTAGCGGGAGTATAGAGACCCAGTACTTC
CASSAPGTSGSIETQYF
>few|TRBD1|TRBJ2-1|TRBV5-6
TGTGCCAGCAGCTTTAAGGACAGGGGTACGTCCAGCTCCTACAATGAGCAGTTCTTC
CASSFKDRGTSSSYNEQFF
>many|TRBD1|TRBJ2-1|TRBV20-1
TGCAGTGCTAGAGGACAGGGACAGAGTAATGAGCAGTTCTTC
CSARGQGQSNEQFF
>NA|NA|TRBJ2-2|TRBV29-1
TGCAGCGTAAATACGGGCACCGGGGAGCTGTTTTTT
CSVNTGTGELFF
>NA|TRBD2|TRBJ2-3|TRBV24-1
TGTGCCACGAATAGCGGGGGGGCCAGGGATACGCAGTATTTT
CATNSGGARDTQYF
>NA|NA|TRBJ1-2|TRBV7-9
TGTGCCAGCAGCTTAGTTTCTGGAAACTATGGCTACACCTTC
CASSLVSGNYGYTF
>NA|TRBD2|TRBJ2-1|TRBV5-1
TGCGCCAGCAGCAGGACTAGCGGGGGTTTCTCCTACAATGAGCAGTTCTTC
CASSRTSGGFSYNEQFF
>NA|TRBD2|TRBJ2-3|TRBV11-2
TGTGCCAGCAGCCTAACTAGCGGAGGGGGAACAGATACGCAGTATTTT
CASSLTSGGGTDTQYF
>few|NA|TRBJ2-1|TRBV11-2
TGTGCCAGCACCTCCCGGACGGTGGTAGTTTCGGGCTACAATGAGCAGTTCTTC
CASTSRTVVVSGYNEQFF
>NA|TRBD2|TRBJ2-2|TRBV9
TGTGCCAGCAGCTCGACTAGCCTCACCGGGGAGCTGTTTTTT
CASSSTSLTGELFF
>NA|NA|TRBJ1-1|TRBV7-9
TGTGCCAGCAGCTTAGGAAGGGCTGGGGGGGCCACTGAAGCTTTCTTT
CASSLGRAGGATEAFF
>many|NA|TRBJ2-4|TRBV4-2
TGTGCCAGCAGCCAAGATGGGGTAGCCAAAAACATTCAGTACTTC
CASSQDGVAKNIQYF
>NA|TRBD2|TRBJ2-1|TRBV2
TGTGCCAGCAAGGGGGCTAGCGGGGGGGTCCGGGAATTGAATAAGTTCTTC
CASKGASGGVRELNKFF
>few|NA|TRBJ2-7|TRBV3-1
TGTGCCAGCAGCCAAGATCTTTCTAGCTACGAGCAGTACTTC
CASSQDLSSYEQYF
>NA|TRBD2|TRBJ2-3|TRBV28
TGTGCCAGCAGGCCGGGACTAGCTGCAGATACGCAGTATTTT
CASRPGLAADTQYF
>NA|NA|TRBJ1-5|TRBV5-1
TGCGCCAGCAGCTTGGGACAACAGGATCAGCCCCAGCATTTT
CASSLGQQDQPQHF
>few|TRBD2|TRBJ2-2|TRBV20-1
TGCAGTGCTCTTACTAGCGGGAGCGACGCGAACACCGGGGAGCTGTTTTTT
CSALTSGSDANTGELFF
>NA|NA|TRBJ2-6|TRBV20-1
TGCAGTGCTAGAGATCCGATGAGATCGTACGTTACTGGGGCCAACGTCCTGACTTTC
CSARDPMRSYVTGANVLTF
>few|NA|TRBJ2-5|TRBV4-1
TGCGCCAGCAGCCAAGCGCCAGTGGTGGAGACCCAGTACTTC
CASSQAPVVETQYF
>few|NA|TRBJ1-2|TRBV28
TGTGCCAGCAGACTTGACGTCCATGGCTACACCTTC
CASRLDVHGYTF
>NA|TRBD1|TRBJ2-7|TRBV18
TGTGCCAGCTCACGAGGGACAGGGGGCAAGAACGAGCAGTACTTC
CASSRGTGGKNEQYF
>few|TRBD2|TRBJ2-5|TRBV7-2
TGTGCCAGCAGCTTAGCGCGCCTAGCGGGAAGAGAGACCCAGTACTTC
CASSLARLAGRETQYF
>few|NA|TRBJ2-2|TRBV12-3/TRBV12-4
TGTGCCAGCAGTTTGAGGGGAGGCGCGAACACCGGGGAGCTGTTTTTT
CASSLRGGANTGELFF
>few|TRBD1|TRBJ2-1|TRBV7-9
TGTGCCAGCAACCTCGTGGGTACAGGGGACAATGAGCAGTTCTTC
CASNLVGTGDNEQFF
>NA|NA|TRBJ2-1|TRBV2
TGTGCCATCTGTTCCAGACTCAAAACCGACAGCTACTCCTACAATGAGCAGTTCTTC
CAICSRLKTDSYSYNEQFF
>few|TRBD2|TRBJ2-5|TRBV11-2
TGTGCCAGCAGCTTAGATCTCCCTCTCGGCGGGGGGGCCAGGGAGACCCAGTACTTC
CASSLDLPLGGGARETQYF
>few|TRBD2|TRBJ2-1|TRBV7-9
TGTGCCAGCAGCAACACCGGGACTACCAACAATGAGCAGTTCTTC
CASSNTGTTNNEQFF
>few|NA|TRBJ2-5|TRBV24-1
TGTGCCACCAGTGACCGTGTTGGGACCCAGTACTTC
CATSDRVGTQYF